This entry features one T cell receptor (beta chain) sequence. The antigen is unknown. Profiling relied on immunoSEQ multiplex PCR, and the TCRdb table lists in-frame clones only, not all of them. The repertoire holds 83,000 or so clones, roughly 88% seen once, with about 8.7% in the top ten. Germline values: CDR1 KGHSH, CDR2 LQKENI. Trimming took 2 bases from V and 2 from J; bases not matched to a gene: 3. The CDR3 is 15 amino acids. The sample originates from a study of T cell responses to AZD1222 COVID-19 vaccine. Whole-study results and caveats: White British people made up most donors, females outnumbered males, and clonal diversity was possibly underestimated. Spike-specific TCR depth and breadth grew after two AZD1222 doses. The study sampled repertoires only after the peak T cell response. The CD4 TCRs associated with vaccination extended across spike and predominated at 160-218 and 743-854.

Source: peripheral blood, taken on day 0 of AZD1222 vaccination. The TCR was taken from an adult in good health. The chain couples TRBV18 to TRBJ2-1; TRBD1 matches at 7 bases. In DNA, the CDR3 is TGTGCCAGCTCACCATACAGGGGCCCCTACAATGAGCAGTTCTTC. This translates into CASSPYRGPYNEQFF.